The next 19 T cell receptor beta chains were all read from a single sample in a study of OX40 agonist ivuxolimab in advanced cancers. This table comes from immunoSEQ multiplex PCR, and its TCRdb copy is limited to in-frame clones, with some not included. The repertoire has tens of thousands of clones, roughly 87% of them found once; the top ten carry about 0.25%. This specimen was CD4+ or CD8+ T cells sorted from blood, taken in a trial of the OX40 agonist ivuxolimab. The origin of the receptors is an adult with an advanced solid tumor such as melanoma, head and neck, liver or kidney cancer.

V usage is TRBV20-1 and J usage is TRBJ2-5; D unresolved. Trimming cost V 8 bases and J 5 bases, with 12 bases left between them. The CDR3 loop spans 11 amino acids. CDR1 is DFQATT and CDR2 is SNEGSKA in the germline V gene (reference sequence). CDR3 bases: TGCAGTCCCCCCGATCGCGAGACCCAGTACTTC. Its protein is CSPPDRETQYF.

V gene TRBV7-3 combines with J gene TRBJ2-1; 8 bases fit TRBD2. The V segment lost 6 bases and the J segment 10 bases; nucleotides outside the gene matches: 17. This CDR3 contains 16 residues. The V gene's germline CDR1 is SGHTA and CDR2 FQGTGA. DNA of the CDR3: TGTGCCAGCAGTCCCTCTTCGGGCGGGGGGCCGGCCGAGCAGTTCTTC. This translates into CASSPSSGGGPAEQFF.

This chain links TRBV5-1 with TRBJ2-1, with unresolved D. Trimming shortened V by 5 bases and J by 0 bases, and 12 bases separated the two germline ends. Per germline, CDR1 SGHRS and CDR2 YFSETQ. CDR3 length: 15 amino acids. Written as DNA, the CDR3 is TGCGCCAGCAGGTTCGGAGACCTCTCCTACAATGAGCAGTTCTTC. It codes for CASRFGDLSYNEQFF.

This rearrangement joins TRBV7-2 to TRBJ2-1; D is unresolved. V was trimmed by 3 bases and J by 0 bases, leaving 9 bases between them. The CDR3 is 15 amino acids. Germline assignment: CDR1 SGHTA and CDR2 FQGNSA. CDR3 region: CASSFASSSYNEQFF. As DNA, the CDR3 is TGTGCCAGCAGCTTTGCGTCCAGCTCCTACAATGAGCAGTTCTTC.

This clone was seen once. V usage is TRBV13 and J usage is TRBJ2-5, with 9 nucleotides matching TRBD2. V lost 4 bases, J lost 1 base, and 7 bases stayed unmatched. The CDR3 is made up of 16 amino acids. Germline CDR1 reads PRHDT; CDR2 reads FYEKMQ (reference sequence). Here the CDR3 reads CASSSLAGVTQETQYF. As DNA, the CDR3 is TGTGCCAGCAGCTCGTTAGCGGGAGTTACCCAAGAGACCCAGTACTTC.

The chain links TRBV4-2 to TRBJ2-3; TRBD2 aligns across 11 bases. This CDR3 region has 17 residues. Germline-derived CDR1 and CDR2 are LGHNA and YNFKEQ. The junction had 8 bases not matched to a gene; V was cut back by 4 bases and J by 2 bases. The DNA for the CDR3 is TGTGCCAGCAGCCGCTGGACTAGCGGGTTGAACACAGATACGCAGTATTTT. Its protein is CASSRWTSGLNTDTQYF.

This clone was found once. The chain couples TRBV7-3 to TRBJ2-3; D not resolved. V shed 2 bases and J shed 4 bases, with 13 bases lying between them. CDR3 size: 15 residues. Germline CDR1 and CDR2: SGHTA and FQGTGA. The CDR3 spells CASSLWATNPDTQYF. CDR3 coding DNA: TGTGCCAGCAGCTTATGGGCCACAAACCCAGATACGCAGTATTTT. Filled out from reference TRBV7-3 and TRBJ2-3, the complete variable domain reads GAGVSQTPSNKVTEKGKYVELRCDPISGHTALYWYRQSLGQGPEFLIYFQGTGAADDSGLPNDRFFAVRPEGSVSTLKIQRTERGDSAVYLCASSLWATNPDTQYFGPGTRLTVL.

This clone was picked up a small number of times. The gene calls are TRBV6-1 and TRBJ1-5; D remains ambiguous. The germline gives CDR1 MNHNS, CDR2 SASEGT. The CDR3 has 13 amino acids. Between the trimmed V and J ends, which lost 3 bases and 6 bases, there was a span of 9 bases. The CDR3 loop reads CASSDGTVQPQHF. The CDR3 bases are TGTGCCAGCAGTGATGGAACGGTTCAGCCCCAGCATTTT.

The rearrangement joins TRBV2 to TRBJ1-2; 7 bases are shared with TRBD1. The germline CDR1 and CDR2 sequences are SNHLY and FYNNEI. The CDR3 runs 15 residues. Trimming removed 2 bases from V and 8 bases from J; junction bases left unmatched: 11. In nucleotides, the CDR3 is TGTGCCAGCAGTGAAACGGGACAGCCCCCCAGAGGCTACACCTTC. The encoded protein is CASSETGQPPRGYTF.

Worth noting for this clone: Germline and junction disagree at one end, which may indicate a read error. Other DNA variants within this sample encode the same CDR3. This chain uses TRBV6-5 with TRBJ1-3, with no clear D. Germline V gene sequence: CDR1 MNHEY, CDR2 SVGAGI. This CDR3 has 14 residues. The CDR3 DNA follows: TGTGCCAGCAGTTACGCAGGAGCTGGAAACACCATATACTTT. Amino acids: CASSYAGAGNTIYF.

This rearrangement joins TRBV20-1 to TRBJ2-5; D unresolved. The V gene lost 5 bases and the J gene lost 5 bases, with 9 bases spanning the gap. Looked up from germline, CDR1 is DFQATT and CDR2 is SNEGSKA (reference sequence). This CDR3 spans 11 amino acids. Written as DNA, the CDR3 is TGCAGTGCTCCCTCTCACGAGACCCAGTACTTC. It translates to CSAPSHETQYF.

The rearrangement links TRBV28 to TRBJ2-1, with 7 bases fitting TRBD2. Losses at the gene ends were 4 bases for V and 9 bases for J; bases not matched to a gene: 21. In germline, CDR1 is MDHEN, CDR2 SYDVKM. The CDR3 length is 18 residues. CDR3 nucleotides: TGTGCCAGCAGTTCGTCATATCCGGGACTACACGCCTTCGGTGAGCAGTTCTTC. Translating gives CASSSSYPGLHAFGEQFF.

This chain links TRBV11-3 with TRBJ2-7, with D unresolved. CDR3 length equals 14 residues. V lost 3 bases, J lost 4 bases, and 13 bases lay in between. Per the germline V gene, CDR1 is SGHNT and CDR2 is YENEEA. CDR3 in amino acids: CASSFSHTQYEQYF. DNA for the CDR3: TGTGCCAGCAGCTTCTCCCATACCCAATACGAGCAGTACTTC.

The chain joins TRBV5-4 to TRBJ2-1, with TRBD1 identical over 8 bases. The CDR3 extends over 18 amino acids. V was pared by 0 bases and J by 0 bases, with 8 bases of the junction left unmatched. The germline gives CDR1 SGHNT, CDR2 YYREEE (reference sequence). The CDR3 region is CASSLGGPTGGSYNEQFF. CDR3 in DNA: TGTGCCAGCAGCTTGGGGGGGCCAACAGGGGGCTCCTACAATGAGCAGTTCTTC.

This rearrangement joins TRBV4-1 to TRBJ2-1; maybe TRBD2 (7 bases). The CDR3 sequence is 18 residues long. CDR1 and CDR2 from the germline V gene are MGHRA and YSYEKL. The V end was cut by 1 base, the J end by 1 base, with 17 bases between. CDR3 bases: TGCGCCAGCAGCCAAGTAAGGGGGGACTATAAATCCTACAATGAGCAGTTCTTC. This sequence encodes CASSQVRGDYKSYNEQFF.

The gene calls are TRBV6-6 and TRBJ2-6; perhaps TRBD2 as D (6 bases). The germline V gene encodes CDR1 MNHNY and CDR2 SVGAGI (reference sequence). The CDR3 has 14 residues. Deletions cut 5 bases from V and 9 bases from J, with 14 bases between. CDR3 sequence (DNA): TGTGCCAGCAGTACTCATGGGGGAGGCAACGTCCTGACTTTC. It yields the protein CASSTHGGGNVLTF.

This sequence joins TRBV4-2 and TRBJ2-3, with D possibly being TRBD2 (5 bases). Germline V gives CDR1 LGHNA, CDR2 YNFKEQ. Trimming pared 4 bases from V and 2 bases from J, leaving 10 bases between. The CDR3 covers 14 residues. The CDR3 is CASSRAGSTDTQYF. In nucleotides, the CDR3 is TGTGCCAGCAGCCGTGCGGGCTCCACAGATACGCAGTATTTT.

The chain combines TRBV9 with TRBJ1-4, with D tentatively TRBD1 (6 bases). This CDR3 is built from 14 residues. The V end was cut by 1 base, the J end by 5 bases, with 9 bases between. CDR1 is SGDLS, CDR2 YYNGEE, per germline. In DNA form, the CDR3 reads TGTGCCAGCAGCGTAACGACAGGAAATGAAAAACTGTTTTTT. Its protein is CASSVTTGNEKLFF.

This clone was seen a single time. The rearrangement uses TRBV27 and TRBJ2-3, with 16 bases identical to TRBD2. Germline V gene lookup returns CDR1 MNHEY and CDR2 SMNVEV (reference sequence). The CDR3 runs to 18 residues. J gave up 2 bases and V 5 bases, and 7 bases lay outside the gene matches. In DNA, the CDR3 is TGTGCCAGCAGTAATACCGGGACTAGCGGGAGGGCCACAGATACGCAGTATTTT. Its protein is CASSNTGTSGRATDTQYF.